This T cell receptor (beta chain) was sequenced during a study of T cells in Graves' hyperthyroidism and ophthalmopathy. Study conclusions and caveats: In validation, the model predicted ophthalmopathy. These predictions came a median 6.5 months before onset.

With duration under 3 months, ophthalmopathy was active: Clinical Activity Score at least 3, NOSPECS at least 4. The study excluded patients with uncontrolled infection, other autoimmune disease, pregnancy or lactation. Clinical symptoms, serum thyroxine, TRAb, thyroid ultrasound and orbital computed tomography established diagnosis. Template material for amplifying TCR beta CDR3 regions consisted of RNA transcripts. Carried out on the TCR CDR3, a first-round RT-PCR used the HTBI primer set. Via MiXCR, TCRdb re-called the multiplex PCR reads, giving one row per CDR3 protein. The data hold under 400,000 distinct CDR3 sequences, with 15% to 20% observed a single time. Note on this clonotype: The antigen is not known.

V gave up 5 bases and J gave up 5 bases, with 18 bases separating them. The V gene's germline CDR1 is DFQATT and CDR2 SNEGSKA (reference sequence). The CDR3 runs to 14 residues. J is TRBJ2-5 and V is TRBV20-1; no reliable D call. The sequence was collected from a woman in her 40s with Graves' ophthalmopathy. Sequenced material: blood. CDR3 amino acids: CSAAYSGAGETQYF. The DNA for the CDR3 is TGCAGTGCTGCTTACTCGGGCGCCGGGGAGACCCAGTACTTC.